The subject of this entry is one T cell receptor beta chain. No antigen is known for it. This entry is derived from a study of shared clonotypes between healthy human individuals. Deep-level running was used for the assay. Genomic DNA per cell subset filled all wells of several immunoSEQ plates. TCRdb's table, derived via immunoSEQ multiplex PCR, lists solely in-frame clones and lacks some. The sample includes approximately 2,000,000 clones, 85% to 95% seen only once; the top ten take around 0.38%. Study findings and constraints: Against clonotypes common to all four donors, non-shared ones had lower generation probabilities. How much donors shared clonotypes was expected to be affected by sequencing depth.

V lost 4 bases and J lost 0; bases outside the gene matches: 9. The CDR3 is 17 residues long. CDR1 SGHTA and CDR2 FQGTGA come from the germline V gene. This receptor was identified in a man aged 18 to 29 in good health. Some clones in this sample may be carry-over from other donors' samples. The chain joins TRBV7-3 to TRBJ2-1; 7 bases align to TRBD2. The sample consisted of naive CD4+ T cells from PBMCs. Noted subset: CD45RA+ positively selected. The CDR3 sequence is CASSSRGGGPSYNEQFF. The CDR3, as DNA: TGTGCCAGCAGCTCCCGTGGGGGGGGACCCTCCTACAATGAGCAGTTCTTC.